These T cell receptor beta chains were read from a single sample in a study of blood T cell repertoires in COVID-19. Profiling relied on immunoSEQ multiplex PCR, and the TCRdb table lists in-frame clones only, not all of them. Of 85,000 to 95,000 clones in the sample, more than 70% were seen once. The specimen was peripheral blood. The receptors were sampled from a woman older than 75 with acute or convalescent COVID-19. CDR3s include the opening cysteine and the closing phenylalanine or tryptophan. Fields, in order: V gene, J gene, CDR3 protein.

v_gene: TRBV5-5; j_gene: TRBJ1-2; CDR3aa: CASSFDGGPRGGYTF
v_gene: TRBV28; j_gene: TRBJ1-6; CDR3aa: CASSPDRSSYNSPLHF
v_gene: TRBV5-1; j_gene: TRBJ2-2; CDR3aa: CASEGAPDNANTGELFF
v_gene: TRBV6-6; j_gene: TRBJ1-1; CDR3aa: CASSYSRGITEAFF
v_gene: TRBV11-1; j_gene: TRBJ1-1; CDR3aa: CASSPTENTEAFF
v_gene: TRBV5-5; j_gene: TRBJ2-3; CDR3aa: CASSALQGYTDTQYF
v_gene: TRBV7-9; j_gene: TRBJ2-4; CDR3aa: CASSLARDSARSF
v_gene: TRBV19; j_gene: TRBJ2-2; CDR3aa: CASSPRQRTGELFF
v_gene: TRBV19; j_gene: TRBJ2-3; CDR3aa: CASRSSGVTDTQYF
v_gene: TRBV6-2/TRBV6-3; j_gene: TRBJ2-7; CDR3aa: CASSYGQGQASGAYEQYF
v_gene: TRBV18; j_gene: TRBJ2-1; CDR3aa: CASSPILRQMNNEQFF
v_gene: TRBV5-8; j_gene: TRBJ2-1; CDR3aa: CASSTGTGDREQFF
v_gene: TRBV4-2; j_gene: TRBJ2-3; CDR3aa: CASSPRATVLTDTQYF
v_gene: TRBV19; j_gene: TRBJ1-4; CDR3aa: CASPPGHLRIINEKLFF
v_gene: TRBV7-9; j_gene: TRBJ2-7; CDR3aa: CASSWDNGEQYF
v_gene: TRBV18; j_gene: TRBJ2-7; CDR3aa: CASSEGGTGLSYEQYF